These T cell receptor beta chains were read from a single sample in a study of cytomegalovirus exposure and HLA in healthy donors. Produced via immunoSEQ multiplex PCR; TCRdb's table is partial and in-frame only. The data show roughly 120,000 clones, with more than 70% seen just once and approximately 2.3% held by the top ten. Material: PBMCs. The receptor set was obtained from a woman aged 18-29 years in good health and CMV-seronegative. CDR3s leave out the opening cysteine and the closing phenylalanine or tryptophan. A D gene is named only where the DNA matches it firmly. Clone size is shown for a subset of rows, as once, few, many or a class of expanded clone.

V	D	J	size	CDR3
TRBV9	TRBD2	TRBJ2-3	-	ASSSQAGGTDTQY
TRBV7-2	TRBD2	TRBJ2-2	few	ASSPGLALTGELF
TRBV6-1	-	TRBJ1-4	few	ASRDSIGKLF
TRBV5-4	-	TRBJ1-1	-	ASSLPPPRTEAF
TRBV7-9	-	TRBJ2-2	-	ASSTLTPGLNTGELF
TRBV30	TRBD2	TRBJ2-7	-	AWSVGGAGGYEQY
TRBV13	-	TRBJ2-7	-	ASSLVYEQY
TRBV5-1	-	TRBJ2-1	-	ASSLSYSGAPSYNEQF
TRBV2	TRBD2	TRBJ2-1	-	ASTISGGRSYNEQF
TRBV28	-	TRBJ1-4	once	ASSSRAPIRKGEKLF
TRBV7-2	-	TRBJ2-5	-	ASSYTGSQETQY
TRBV6-4	-	TRBJ1-1	-	ASSSLPGQGNTEAF
TRBV11-1	-	TRBJ1-6	-	ASSLVTRDSPLH
TRBV19	TRBD2	TRBJ2-2	-	ASSTLADTTGELF
TRBV15	TRBD2	TRBJ2-3	-	ATSATKTSGTTDTQY
TRBV5-8	-	TRBJ2-7	-	ASSHYRDTHYEQY
TRBV7-2	-	TRBJ2-3	-	ASSLGQVPYTDTQY
TRBV5-8	-	TRBJ2-7	-	ASSFLDFEQY
TRBV28	TRBD2	TRBJ2-7	-	ASSFGREPYEQY
TRBV18	TRBD2	TRBJ2-3	-	ASSPPPGKLAGGSSDTQY